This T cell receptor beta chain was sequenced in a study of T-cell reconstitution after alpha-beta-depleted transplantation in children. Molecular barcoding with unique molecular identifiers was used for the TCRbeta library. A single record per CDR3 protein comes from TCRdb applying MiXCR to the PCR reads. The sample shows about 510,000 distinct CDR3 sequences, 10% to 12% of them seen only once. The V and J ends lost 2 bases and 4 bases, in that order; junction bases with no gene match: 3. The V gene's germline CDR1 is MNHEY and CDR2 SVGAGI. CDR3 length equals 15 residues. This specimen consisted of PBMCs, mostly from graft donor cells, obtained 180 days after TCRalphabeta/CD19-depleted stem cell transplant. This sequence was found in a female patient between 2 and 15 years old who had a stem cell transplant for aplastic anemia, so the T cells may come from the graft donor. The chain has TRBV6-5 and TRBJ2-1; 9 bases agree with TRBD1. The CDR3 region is CASSYRGTGYNEQFF. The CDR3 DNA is TGTGCCAGCAGTTACAGAGGGACAGGGTACAATGAGCAGTTCTTC.